The source of this T cell receptor (beta chain) is a study of T cell responses to AZD1222 COVID-19 vaccine. Profiling relied on immunoSEQ multiplex PCR, and the TCRdb table lists in-frame clones only, not all of them. The sample has about 150,000 clones, roughly 92% seen once. Study conclusions and caveats: With two AZD1222 doses given, Spike-specific TCR breadth and depth both rose. Targets within unmutated variant regions were reportedly found for nearly half of spike-specific TCRs.

A remark on this clone: Its specificity is not known.

The CDR3 loop spans 16 amino acids. With 2 bases removed from V and 4 bases from J, the gap between germline ends came to 16 bases. CDR1 and CDR2 from the germline V gene are SGHDN and FVKESK. The sequences come from peripheral blood, collected 28 days after the second AZD1222 dose. The receptor comes from an adult who received the AZD1222 COVID-19 vaccine. V is TRBV14 and J is TRBJ2-3, with TRBD2 as a possible D gene (5 bases). CDR3 DNA sequence: TGTGCCAGCAGCCAATTCTCCACACTCGGGGCAGATACGCAGTATTTT. This gives the protein CASSQFSTLGADTQYF.